One and the same sample provided the 11 T cell receptor beta chains below, sequenced in a study of T cells in women clearing cervical HPV infection. Profiling relied on immunoSEQ multiplex PCR, and the TCRdb table lists in-frame clones only, not all of them. The table for this sample gives about 30,000 clones. Sequenced material: blood buffy coat. The receptor source for this set is a woman aged 18 to 69 with a cervical HPV16 infection that either progressed to CIN3+ or cleared (not recorded which).

A note on this clone: The sequenced fragment ends 3 residues before the CDR3 boundary, so the rest is inferred from the germline J gene. The chain is built from TRBV19 and TRBJ1-5; D call uncertain. The CDR3 consists of 14 residues. Germline V CDR1 and CDR2: LNHDA, SQIVND (reference sequence). Trimming stripped 5 bases from V and 2 bases from J, with 10 bases between. CDR3 sequence: CASSLLVGNQPQHF. The DNA read from the CDR3 is TGTGCCAGTAGTCTTTTAGTGGGCAATCAGCCC. The variable domain in full, with the rest retrieved from reference TRBV19 and TRBJ1-5, is DGGITQSPKYLFRKEGQNVTLSCEQNLNHDAMYWYRQDPGQGLRLIYYSQIVNDFQKGDIAEGYSVSREKKESFPLTVTSAQKNPTAFYLCASSLLVGNQPQHFGDGTRLSIL.

About this clone itself: The read comes to an end 3 residues before the CDR3 does, leaving the germline J gene to fill in the end. This sequence joins TRBV20-1 and TRBJ1-2; 11 positions match TRBD1. The length of the CDR3 is 13 residues. CDR1 DFQATT and CDR2 SNEGSKA come from the germline V gene (reference sequence). After removal of 5 bases from V and 4 bases from J, the junction contained 3 bases not matched to a gene. This chain's CDR3 is CSAVGQGAYGYTF. CDR3 DNA (partial): TGCAGTGCTGTCGGACAGGGGGCCTATGGC.

Concerning this clone itself: Coverage ceases 3 residues before the CDR3 finishes, and the germline J gene fills in the end. V gene TRBV28 combines with J gene TRBJ2-7, with TRBD2 matching over 8 bases. Germline-derived CDR1 and CDR2 are MDHEN and SYDVKM. The CDR3 totals 14 residues. J lost 2 bases, V lost 6 bases, and 6 bases had no gene match. The sequenced part of the CDR3 DNA is TGTGCCAGCAGGGCTAGCGGGTTCCCCTACGAG. Protein: CASRASGFPYE. The CDR3 in its entirety is CASRASGFPYEQYF.

On this clone itself: The sequence runs out 3 residues before the end of the CDR3; the remainder is reconstructed from the germline J gene. This sequence joins TRBV20-1 and TRBJ1-2; maybe TRBD1 (5 bases). Between the trimmed V and J ends, which lost 5 bases and 4 bases, there was a span of 17 bases. This CDR3 comprises 14 residues. Germline V gene sequence: CDR1 DFQATT, CDR2 SNEGSKA (reference sequence). The CDR3 DNA, read in part, is TGCAGTGCTTCAGAAAGGGGCGCTAGCTATGGC. Protein: CSASERGASYG. The whole CDR3 is CSASERGASYGYTF.

Regarding this clone: With the read ending 3 residues before the CDR3 end, the germline J gene is used to fill in that end. The gene calls are TRBV5-1 and TRBJ1-2; D not resolved. There are 14 residues in the CDR3. V lost 6 bases, J lost 4 bases, and 16 bases lay in between. Germline assignment: CDR1 SGHRS and CDR2 YFSETQ. The CDR3 region is CASTSGVGVYGYTF. CDR3 bases read: TGCGCCAGCACCTCCGGGGTGGGCGTCTATGGC.

On this clone: The read halts 3 residues ahead of the CDR3 end, with the missing end drawn from the germline J gene. The chain uses TRBV19 and TRBJ1-1; D gene uncertain. The CDR3 extends over 14 amino acids. Trimming shortened V by 7 bases and J by 4 bases, and 16 bases separated the two germline ends. Germline V gene data show CDR1 as LNHDA and CDR2 as SQIVND (reference sequence). The sequenced part of the CDR3 DNA is TGTGCCAGTAACCCATCGGGGTGGGGCACTGAA. It translates to CASNPSGWGTE. The full CDR3 reads CASNPSGWGTEAFF. The entire variable domain, with the rest obtained from reference TRBV19 and TRBJ1-1, is as follows: DGGITQSPKYLFRKEGQNVTLSCEQNLNHDAMYWYRQDPGQGLRLIYYSQIVNDFQKGDIAEGYSVSREKKESFPLTVTSAQKNPTAFYLCASNPSGWGTEAFFGQGTRLTVV.

As for this clone: With the read ending 3 residues before the CDR3 end, the germline J gene is used to fill in that end. The chain couples TRBV20-1 to TRBJ2-2; 7 bases fit TRBD2. V shed 5 bases, J shed 6 bases, and the junction held 6 bases outside the gene matches. CDR1 and CDR2 from the germline V gene are DFQATT and SNEGSKA (reference sequence). The CDR3 covers 13 residues. The CDR3 DNA, read in part, is TGCAGTGCTCTGAGCGGGACTGCCGGGGAG. It specifies CSALSGTAGE. The whole CDR3 reads CSALSGTAGELFF.

Note on this clone: From the germline J gene comes the end of the CDR3, since the read stops 3 residues before it. V usage is TRBV10-3 and J usage is TRBJ2-7; D might be TRBD2 (6 bases). Germline loops: CDR1 ENHRY, CDR2 SYGVKD. The CDR3 runs 15 residues. The germline V and J ends were trimmed by 4 bases and 1 base, with 14 bases remaining between them. The CDR3 here is CAISGVERASYEQYF. CDR3 DNA, as far as it was read: TGTGCCATCAGTGGGGTAGAGCGGGCGTCCTACGAG.

As regards this clone: With the read ending 3 residues before the CDR3 end, the germline J gene is used to fill in that end. The chain joins TRBV5-1 to TRBJ1-2; D might be TRBD1 (5 bases). There are 14 residues in the CDR3. The germline gives CDR1 SGHRS, CDR2 YFSETQ. CDR3 region: CASSLAGTQNGYTF. The sequenced CDR3 bases are TGCGCCAGCAGCTTGGCCGGGACTCAGAACGGC.

About this clone itself: The missing CDR3 end, 3 residues past where the read stops, is filled in from the germline J gene. The rearrangement joins TRBV20-1 to TRBJ2-5, with D possibly being TRBD1 (5 bases). The germline V gene encodes CDR1 DFQATT and CDR2 SNEGSKA (reference sequence). V was pared by 6 bases and J by 2 bases, with 13 bases between. CDR3 length: 13 residues. The CDR3 bases that were read are TGCAGTGCCCAAGATCCAGGGCAAGAGACC. Amino acid sequence: CSAQDPGQET. The entire CDR3 is CSAQDPGQETQYF.

The CDR3: CASSYSREKKTEAFF. The part of the CDR3 DNA that was read is TGTGCCAGCAGTTACTCCAGGGAGAAGAAGACTGAA. The V call is TRBV6-2 or TRBV6-3, the J call TRBJ1-1, with a tentative D call TRBD1 (5 bases). The read comes to an end 3 residues before the CDR3 does, leaving the germline J gene to fill in the end. V was cut by 0 bases and J by 5 bases, with 13 bases left in between. The CDR3 sequence is 15 residues long. In germline, CDR1 is MNHEY, CDR2 SVGEGT.